Listed below are T cell receptor beta chains from one sample, sequenced in a study of T cell responses to AZD1222 COVID-19 vaccine. Sequenced by immunoSEQ multiplex PCR; TCRdb stores in-frame clones only, minus some. Altogether 80,000 or so clones are present, nearly 90% being singletons, with the ten largest covering approximately 1.5%. Sample: peripheral blood, taken on day 0 of AZD1222 vaccination. Source of these receptors: an adult in good health. CDR3s include the opening cysteine and the closing phenylalanine or tryptophan. A D gene is named only where the DNA matches it firmly. The size entry is marked missing in some rows and otherwise reads once, few, many or a size class.

CDR3nt | CDR3aa | d_gene | v_gene | abundance | j_gene | len
TGTGCCAGCAGCTTACCGGCCCAAGAGACCCAGTACTTC | CASSLPAQETQYF | NA | TRBV7-2 | NA | TRBJ2-5 | 13
TGTGCCACCAGCCGGACAGGGGCGGGCAATCAGCCCCAGCATTTT | CATSRTGAGNQPQHF | TRBD1 | TRBV15 | NA | TRBJ1-5 | 15
TGTGCCAGCAGTTGGGATAAGACAGGGGGGCATTCACCCCTCCACTTT | CASSWDKTGGHSPLHF | TRBD1 | TRBV27 | NA | TRBJ1-6 | 16
TGTGCCAGCAGCTTAGTGCCCGGGGCCTTTCAAGAGACCCAGTACTTC | CASSLVPGAFQETQYF | NA | TRBV7-2 | NA | TRBJ2-5 | 16
TGTGCCAGCAGCTTTTCCCTGGGGGTAGAAAGGCGGTATGGCTACACCTTC | CASSFSLGVERRYGYTF | NA | TRBV5-5 | NA | TRBJ1-2 | 17
TGTGCCAGCAGCCCCACAGGGGGCACCGGGGAGCTGTTTTTT | CASSPTGGTGELFF | TRBD1 | TRBV11-3 | NA | TRBJ2-2 | 14
TGTGCCAGCAGTTCCCCCGGGATGAGGTACCCCCAAGAGACCCAGTACTTC | CASSSPGMRYPQETQYF | NA | TRBV6-2/TRBV6-3 | once | TRBJ2-5 | 17
TGCGCCAGCAGCGGTCAGTTGACTAACTATGGCTACACCTTC | CASSGQLTNYGYTF | NA | TRBV5-1 | NA | TRBJ1-2 | 14
TGTGCCAGCAGCCCGAGGGACAGGCAGCTGAACACTGAAGCTTTCTTT | CASSPRDRQLNTEAFF | TRBD1 | TRBV9 | NA | TRBJ1-1 | 16
TGTGCCAGCTCACCACCAGACCGTAACTATGGCTACACCTTC | CASSPPDRNYGYTF | NA | TRBV18 | NA | TRBJ1-2 | 14
TGTGCCAGCCGTGGGGGTGTGGACTATGGCTACACCTTC | CASRGGVDYGYTF | NA | TRBV7-8 | NA | TRBJ1-2 | 13
TGTGCCTGGAGTATGGGGACCTCCTACGAGCAGTACTTC | CAWSMGTSYEQYF | NA | TRBV30 | NA | TRBJ2-7 | 13
TGCGCCAGCAGTGAGCCGTCAGAGGGGGCCCCGAATTCACCCCTCCACTTT | CASSEPSEGAPNSPLHF | TRBD1 | TRBV10-2 | NA | TRBJ1-6 | 17
TGTGCCAGTAGTATGAACCGCCGGGAGCTGTTTTTT | CASSMNRRELFF | NA | TRBV19 | NA | TRBJ2-2 | 12
TGTGCCAGCAGCGAAGCTAGTACTTCACCCCTCCACTTT | CASSEASTSPLHF | NA | TRBV6-1 | NA | TRBJ1-6 | 13
TGCGCCAGCAGCCAATCGGGACACAACTCCTACGAGCAGTACTTC | CASSQSGHNSYEQYF | NA | TRBV4-3 | few | TRBJ2-7 | 15
TGTGCCAGCAGCGTAGCCGCGGTGAACACTGAAGCTTTCTTT | CASSVAAVNTEAFF | NA | TRBV9 | once | TRBJ1-1 | 14
TGTGCCAGCAGTTACTCGATGGACAGTTACGAGCAGTACTTC | CASSYSMDSYEQYF | NA | TRBV6-5 | NA | TRBJ2-7 | 14
TGTGCCAGCAGCTCCGTTGTGGGGCACGAGCAGTACTTC | CASSSVVGHEQYF | NA | TRBV7-9 | NA | TRBJ2-7 | 13
TGTGCCAGCAGCTTAGCGGGACCAGGGACTGGAAACACCATATATTTT | CASSLAGPGTGNTIYF | NA | TRBV11-3 | NA | TRBJ1-3 | 16
TGTGCCAGCAACACAGGGTTTGGGGAGACCCAGTACTTC | CASNTGFGETQYF | NA | TRBV6-5 | NA | TRBJ2-5 | 13
TGTGCCAGCAGCTTAAGGGATCCTTTCATGAACACTGAAGCTTTCTTT | CASSLRDPFMNTEAFF | NA | TRBV5-8 | NA | TRBJ1-1 | 16
TGTGCCAGTAGTCGGCGGGACAGCCCCAGGGGGACTGAAGCTTTCTTT | CASSRRDSPRGTEAFF | TRBD1 | TRBV19 | NA | TRBJ1-1 | 16
TGTGCCAGCAGTCCTCAGACATTGGGCACTGAAGCTTTCTTT | CASSPQTLGTEAFF | NA | TRBV3-1/TRBV3-2 | NA | TRBJ1-1 | 14
TGTGCCAGTAGTATAGGCGGTAGCGGGATCTACAATGAGCAGTTCTTC | CASSIGGSGIYNEQFF | TRBD2 | TRBV19 | NA | TRBJ2-1 | 16
TGTGCCAGCAGCTCCGCTAGGGGCGTTGGGCCCCAGTACTTC | CASSSARGVGPQYF | NA | TRBV11-3 | NA | TRBJ2-5 | 14
TGCGCCAGCAGCTTGGCCGGCCGCGGAGATAATGAAAAACTGTTTTTT | CASSLAGRGDNEKLFF | NA | TRBV5-1 | NA | TRBJ1-4 | 16
TGTGCCAGCAGTGAACTCTCCCCCCAGGGTCATGAAAAACTGTTTTTT | CASSELSPQGHEKLFF | NA | TRBV25-1 | NA | TRBJ1-4 | 16
NA | CASGVATGSPRGYF | NA | TRBV6-6 | NA | TRBJ2-7 | 14
TGCGCCAGCAGCCAACCTAGGGCCCTAAGGCGGGAAAAACTGTTTTTT | CASSQPRALRREKLFF | NA | TRBV4-3 | NA | TRBJ1-4 | 16
TGTGCCAGCAGGAACACCTCGAGGGGCGCAGATACGCAGTATTTT | CASRNTSRGADTQYF | NA | TRBV2 | NA | TRBJ2-3 | 15
TGTGCCAGCACGGGACGGCACCATCAGCCCCAGCATTTT | CASTGRHHQPQHF | NA | TRBV19 | NA | TRBJ1-5 | 13
TGTGCCAGCAGCTCGCAAGCGGACTCTGACGAGCAGTACTTC | CASSSQADSDEQYF | NA | TRBV7-9 | many | TRBJ2-7 | 14
TGTGCCAGCAGCCGACCGGGAGGGGACACTGAAGCTTTCTTT | CASSRPGGDTEAFF | NA | TRBV7-9 | NA | TRBJ1-1 | 14
TGTGCCAGCAGCCCCCTGATCGCGGGATTCACAGATACGCAGTATTTT | CASSPLIAGFTDTQYF | NA | TRBV4-2 | NA | TRBJ2-3 | 16
TGCAGCGTTGAATGGACGACATCTGGGGCCAACGTCCTGACTTTC | CSVEWTTSGANVLTF | NA | TRBV29-1 | NA | TRBJ2-6 | 15
TGTGCCAGCAGCTCCCGGGACCCTGGATTTGGAAACACCATATATTTT | CASSSRDPGFGNTIYF | NA | TRBV9 | NA | TRBJ1-3 | 16
TGTGCCAGCTCACCCGGACGGACCTCTGGAAACACCATATATTTT | CASSPGRTSGNTIYF | NA | TRBV18 | NA | TRBJ1-3 | 15
TGTGCCAGCAGTTACTCGGGGTTTGGGGACTACGAGCAGTACTTC | CASSYSGFGDYEQYF | NA | TRBV6-5 | NA | TRBJ2-7 | 15
TGTGCCAGCAGCTTAGGGACGGACATAAACACCATATATTTT | CASSLGTDINTIYF | NA | TRBV5-4 | once | TRBJ1-3 | 14
TGTGCCAGCAGCTTATATTCGGGGCAGCCGAACACTGAAGCTTTCTTT | CASSLYSGQPNTEAFF | NA | TRBV7-2 | NA | TRBJ1-1 | 16
TGTGCCTGGGGACTAGCGGGCCTCGGGGATACGCAGTATTTT | CAWGLAGLGDTQYF | TRBD2 | TRBV30 | NA | TRBJ2-3 | 14
TGTGCCAGCAGCCCCCTTAAAGACTCGACTGAAGCTTTCTTT | CASSPLKDSTEAFF | NA | TRBV7-3 | NA | TRBJ1-1 | 14
TGTGCCAGCACCCTCCTCCACGGGCCTAGCTCTGGAAACACCATATATTTT | CASTLLHGPSSGNTIYF | NA | TRBV7-8 | NA | TRBJ1-3 | 17
TGTGCCAGCAGACAGATCCCTAACTATGGCTACACCTTC | CASRQIPNYGYTF | NA | TRBV3-1/TRBV3-2 | NA | TRBJ1-2 | 13
TGTGCCAGCAGCCCATTCTCGGGACAGGGTGTAGGGGGCTACACCTTC | CASSPFSGQGVGGYTF | TRBD1 | TRBV9 | once | TRBJ1-2 | 16
TGTGCCAGCAGCTTAGCGGTTATCAGTTCCGGCGGCTACACCTTC | CASSLAVISSGGYTF | NA | TRBV7-2 | few | TRBJ1-2 | 15
TGTGCCAGCAGCTCTTCTACTCCCTCGCGGAAGTTCTTC | CASSSSTPSRKFF | NA | TRBV11-2 | NA | TRBJ2-1 | 13
TGTGCCAGCAGCTTCGGCGGCCAGGGTGGTGAGCAGTTCTTC | CASSFGGQGGEQFF | NA | TRBV7-2 | NA | TRBJ2-1 | 14
TGTGCCAGCAGCTTACTCGGCCGGGCGGAATCACCCCTCCACTTT | CASSLLGRAESPLHF | NA | TRBV6-6 | NA | TRBJ1-6 | 15
TGTGCCTCCCTGGGTAACGGAGAAGAGACCCAGTACTTC | CASLGNGEETQYF | NA | TRBV19 | once | TRBJ2-5 | 13
TGTGCCAGCAGCCAAACCGGGACTAGCGGGAGGGGGAACATTCAGTACTTC | CASSQTGTSGRGNIQYF | TRBD2 | TRBV4-2 | NA | TRBJ2-4 | 17
TGCGCCAGCACCCGGGACAGGGTGGACGAGACCCAGTACTTC | CASTRDRVDETQYF | TRBD1 | TRBV5-1 | NA | TRBJ2-5 | 14
TGTGCCAGCAGCGCAGCGACGGCGGGACTTACGCAGTATTTT | CASSAATAGLTQYF | NA | TRBV7-9 | NA | TRBJ2-3 | 14
TGCGCCAGCAGCTTGATTGGTGAAAAACTGTTTTTT | CASSLIGEKLFF | NA | TRBV5-1 | NA | TRBJ1-4 | 12
TGTGCCAGCTCACGCCAGGGTGTTGATGATGAAGCTTTCTTT | CASSRQGVDDEAFF | NA | TRBV18 | once | TRBJ1-1 | 14